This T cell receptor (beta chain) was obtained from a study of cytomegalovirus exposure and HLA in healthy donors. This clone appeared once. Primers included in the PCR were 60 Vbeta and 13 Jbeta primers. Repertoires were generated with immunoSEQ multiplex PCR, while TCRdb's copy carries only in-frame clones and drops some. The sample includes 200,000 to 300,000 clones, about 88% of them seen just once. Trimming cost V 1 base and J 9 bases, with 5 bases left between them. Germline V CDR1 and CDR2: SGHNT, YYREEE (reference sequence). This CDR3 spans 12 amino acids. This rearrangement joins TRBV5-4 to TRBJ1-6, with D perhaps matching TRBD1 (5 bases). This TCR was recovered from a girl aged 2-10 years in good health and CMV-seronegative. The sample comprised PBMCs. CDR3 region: CASSLTGSPLHF. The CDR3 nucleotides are TGTGCCAGCAGCTTGACAGGTTCACCCCTCCACTTT.